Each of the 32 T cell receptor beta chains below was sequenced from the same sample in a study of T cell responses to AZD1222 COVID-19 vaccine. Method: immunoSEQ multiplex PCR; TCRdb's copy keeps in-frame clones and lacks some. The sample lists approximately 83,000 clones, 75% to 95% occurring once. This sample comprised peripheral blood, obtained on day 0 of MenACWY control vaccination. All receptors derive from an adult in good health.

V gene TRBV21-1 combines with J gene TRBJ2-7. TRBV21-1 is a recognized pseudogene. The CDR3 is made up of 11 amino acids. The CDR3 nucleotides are TGTGCCAGCAGCAATACGACCGAGCAGTACTTC. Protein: CASSNTTEQYF.

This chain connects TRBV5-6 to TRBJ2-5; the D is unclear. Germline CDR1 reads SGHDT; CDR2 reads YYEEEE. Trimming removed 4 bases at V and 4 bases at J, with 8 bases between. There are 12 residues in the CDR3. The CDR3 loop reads CASSPGLETQYF. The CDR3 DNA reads TGTGCCAGCAGCCCGGGCCTAGAGACCCAGTACTTC.

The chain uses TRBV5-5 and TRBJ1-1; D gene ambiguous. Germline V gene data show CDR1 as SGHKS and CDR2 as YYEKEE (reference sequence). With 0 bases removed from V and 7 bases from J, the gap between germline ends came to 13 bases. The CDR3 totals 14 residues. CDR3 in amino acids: CASSLGRPRYEAFF. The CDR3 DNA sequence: TGTGCCAGCAGCTTGGGACGGCCCCGTTATGAAGCTTTCTTT.

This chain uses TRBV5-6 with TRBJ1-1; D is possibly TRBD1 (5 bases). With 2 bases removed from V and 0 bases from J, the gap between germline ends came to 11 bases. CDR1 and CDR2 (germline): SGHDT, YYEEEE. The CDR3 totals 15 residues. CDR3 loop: CASSFGGHLNTEAFF. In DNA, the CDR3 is TGTGCCAGCAGCTTCGGAGGACACCTGAACACTGAAGCTTTCTTT.

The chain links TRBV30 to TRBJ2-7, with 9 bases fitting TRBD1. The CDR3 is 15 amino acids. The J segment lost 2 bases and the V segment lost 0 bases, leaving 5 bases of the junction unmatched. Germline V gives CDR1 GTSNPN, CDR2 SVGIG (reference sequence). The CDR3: CAWSVAGQGPYEQYF. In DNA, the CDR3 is TGTGCCTGGAGTGTAGCTGGACAGGGGCCCTACGAGCAGTACTTC.

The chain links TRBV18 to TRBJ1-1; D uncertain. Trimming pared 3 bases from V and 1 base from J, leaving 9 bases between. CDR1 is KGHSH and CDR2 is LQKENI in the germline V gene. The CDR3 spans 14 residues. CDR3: CASSPNDGNTEAFF. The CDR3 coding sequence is TGTGCCAGCTCACCGAATGATGGGAACACTGAAGCTTTCTTT.

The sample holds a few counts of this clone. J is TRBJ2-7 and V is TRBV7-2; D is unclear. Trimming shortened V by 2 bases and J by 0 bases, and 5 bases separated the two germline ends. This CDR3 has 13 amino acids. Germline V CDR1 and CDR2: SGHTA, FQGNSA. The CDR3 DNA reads TGTGCCAGCAGCTTATTTACCTCCTACGAGCAGTACTTC. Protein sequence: CASSLFTSYEQYF. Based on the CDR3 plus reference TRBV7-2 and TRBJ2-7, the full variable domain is GAGVSQSPSNKVTEKGKDVELRCDPISGHTALYWYRQSLGQGLEFLIYFQGNSAPDKSGLPSDRFSAERTGGSVSTLTIQRTQQEDSAVYLCASSLFTSYEQYFGPGTRLTVT.

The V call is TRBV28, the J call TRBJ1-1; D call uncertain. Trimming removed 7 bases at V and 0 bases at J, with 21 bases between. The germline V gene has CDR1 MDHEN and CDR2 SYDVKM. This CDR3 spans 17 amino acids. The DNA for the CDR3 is TGTGCCAGCAAAGTGTTCGGCGGCAGCCACTTGAACACTGAAGCTTTCTTT. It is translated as CASKVFGGSHLNTEAFF.

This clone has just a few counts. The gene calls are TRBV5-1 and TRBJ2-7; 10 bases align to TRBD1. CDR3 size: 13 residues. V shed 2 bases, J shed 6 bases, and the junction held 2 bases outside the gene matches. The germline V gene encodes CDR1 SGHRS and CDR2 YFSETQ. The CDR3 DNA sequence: TGCGCCAGCAGCTTCGGACAGGGGGGCGAGCAGTACTTC. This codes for CASSFGQGGEQYF.

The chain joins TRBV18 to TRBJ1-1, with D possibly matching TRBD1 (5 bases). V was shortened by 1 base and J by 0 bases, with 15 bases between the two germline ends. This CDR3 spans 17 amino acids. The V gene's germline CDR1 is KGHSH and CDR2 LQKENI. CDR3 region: CASSPLLGEGLNTEAFF. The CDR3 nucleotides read TGTGCCAGCTCACCACTGTTGGGAGAGGGGTTGAACACTGAAGCTTTCTTT. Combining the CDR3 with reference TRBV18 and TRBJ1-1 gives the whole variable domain NAGVMQNPRHLVRRRGQEARLRCSPMKGHSHVYWYRQLPEEGLKFMVYLQKENIIDESGMPKERFSAEFPKEGPSILRIQQVVRGDSAAYFCASSPLLGEGLNTEAFFGQGTRLTVV.

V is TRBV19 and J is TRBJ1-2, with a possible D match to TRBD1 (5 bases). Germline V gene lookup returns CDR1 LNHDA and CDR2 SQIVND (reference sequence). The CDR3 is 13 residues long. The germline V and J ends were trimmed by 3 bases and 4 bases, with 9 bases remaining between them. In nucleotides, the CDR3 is TGTGCCAGTAGTATTTCAGGGATCTATGGCTACACCTTC. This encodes CASSISGIYGYTF.

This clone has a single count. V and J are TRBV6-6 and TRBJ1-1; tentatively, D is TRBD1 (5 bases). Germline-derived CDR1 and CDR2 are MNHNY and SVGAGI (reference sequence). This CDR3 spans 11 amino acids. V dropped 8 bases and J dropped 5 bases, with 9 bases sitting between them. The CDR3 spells CASGGWTEAFF. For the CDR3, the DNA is TGTGCCAGCGGGGGTTGGACTGAAGCTTTCTTT.

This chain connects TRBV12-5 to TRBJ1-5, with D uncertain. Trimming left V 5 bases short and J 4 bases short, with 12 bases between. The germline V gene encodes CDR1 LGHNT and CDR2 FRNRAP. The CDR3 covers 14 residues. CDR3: CASGTGWGNQPQHF. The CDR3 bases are TGTGCTAGTGGTACTGGGTGGGGAAATCAGCCCCAGCATTTT.

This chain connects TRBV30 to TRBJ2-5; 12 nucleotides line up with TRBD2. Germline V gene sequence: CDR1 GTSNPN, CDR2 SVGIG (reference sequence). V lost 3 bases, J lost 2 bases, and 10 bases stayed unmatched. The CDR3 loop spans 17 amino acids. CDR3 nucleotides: TGTGCCTGGAGCGGAATCGGGACTAGCGGGCGGCAAGAGACCCAGTACTTC. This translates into CAWSGIGTSGRQETQYF.

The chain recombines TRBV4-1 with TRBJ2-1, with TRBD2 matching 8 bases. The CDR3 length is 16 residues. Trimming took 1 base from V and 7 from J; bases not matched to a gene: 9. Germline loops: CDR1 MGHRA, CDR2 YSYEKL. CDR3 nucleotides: TGCGCCAGCAGCCAAGGCCCCGGACTAGCCCCAAATGAGCAGTTCTTC. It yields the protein CASSQGPGLAPNEQFF.

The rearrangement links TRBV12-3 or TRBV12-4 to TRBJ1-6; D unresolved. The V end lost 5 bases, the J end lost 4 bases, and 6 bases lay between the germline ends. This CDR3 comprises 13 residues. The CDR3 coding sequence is TGTGCCAGCAGTACGGGGTATAATTCACCCCTCCACTTT. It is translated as CASSTGYNSPLHF.

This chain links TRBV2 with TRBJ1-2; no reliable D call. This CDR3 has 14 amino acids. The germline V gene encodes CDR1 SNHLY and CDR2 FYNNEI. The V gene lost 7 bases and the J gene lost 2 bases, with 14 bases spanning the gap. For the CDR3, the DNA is TGTGCCAGCACCGCCTCCGAGGGAAACTATGGCTACACCTTC. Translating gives CASTASEGNYGYTF.

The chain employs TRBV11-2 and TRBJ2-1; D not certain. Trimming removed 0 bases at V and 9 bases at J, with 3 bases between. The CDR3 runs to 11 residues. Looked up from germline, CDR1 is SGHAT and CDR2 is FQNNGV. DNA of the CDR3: TGTGCCAGCAGCTTAGATATTGAGCAGTTCTTC. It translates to CASSLDIEQFF.

The CDR3 is CATSRSDQPQHF. CDR3 DNA sequence: TGTGCCACCAGCCGGTCGGATCAGCCCCAGCATTTT. The V call is TRBV15, the J call TRBJ1-5; D is uncertain. This CDR3 contains 12 residues. The V end lost 5 bases, the J end lost 5 bases, and 7 bases lay between the germline ends. The germline V gene encodes CDR1 LNHNV and CDR2 YYDKDF (reference sequence).

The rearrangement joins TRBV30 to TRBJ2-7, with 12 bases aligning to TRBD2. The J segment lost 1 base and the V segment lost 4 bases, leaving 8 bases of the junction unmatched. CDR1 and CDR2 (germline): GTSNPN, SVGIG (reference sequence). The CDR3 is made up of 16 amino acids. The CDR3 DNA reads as TGTGCCTGGAATCCAAATGGACTAGCGGGATCCTACGAGCAGTACTTC. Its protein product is CAWNPNGLAGSYEQYF.

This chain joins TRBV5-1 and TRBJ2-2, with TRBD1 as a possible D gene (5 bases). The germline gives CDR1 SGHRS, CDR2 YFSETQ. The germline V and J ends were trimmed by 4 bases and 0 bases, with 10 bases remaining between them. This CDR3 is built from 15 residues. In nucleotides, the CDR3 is TGCGCCAGCAGCCTGGACAATCCGAACACCGGGGAGCTGTTTTTT. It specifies CASSLDNPNTGELFF.

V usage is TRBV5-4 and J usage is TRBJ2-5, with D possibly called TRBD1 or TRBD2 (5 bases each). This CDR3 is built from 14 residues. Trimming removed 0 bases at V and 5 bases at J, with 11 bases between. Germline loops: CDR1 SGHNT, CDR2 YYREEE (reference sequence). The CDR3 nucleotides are TGTGCCAGCAGCTTGGGGCAGGGAGTGGAGACCCAGTACTTC. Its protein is CASSLGQGVETQYF.

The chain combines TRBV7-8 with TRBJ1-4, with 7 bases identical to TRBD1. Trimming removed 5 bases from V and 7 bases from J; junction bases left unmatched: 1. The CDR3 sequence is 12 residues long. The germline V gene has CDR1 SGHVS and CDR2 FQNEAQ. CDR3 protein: CASSPGGEKLFF. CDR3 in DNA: TGTGCCAGCAGCCCAGGGGGTGAAAAACTGTTTTTT.

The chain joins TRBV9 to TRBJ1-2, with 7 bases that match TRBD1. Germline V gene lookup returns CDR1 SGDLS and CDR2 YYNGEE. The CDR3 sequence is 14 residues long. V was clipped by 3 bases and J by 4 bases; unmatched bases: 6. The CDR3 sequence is CASSGQGGLYGYTF. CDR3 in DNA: TGTGCCAGCAGCGGACAAGGGGGCCTCTATGGCTACACCTTC. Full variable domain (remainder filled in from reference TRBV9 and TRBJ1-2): DSGVTQTPKHLITATGQRVTLRCSPRSGDLSVYWYQQSLDQGLQFLIQYYNGEERAKGNILERFSAQQFPDLHSELNLSSLELGDSALYFCASSGQGGLYGYTFGSGTRLTVV.

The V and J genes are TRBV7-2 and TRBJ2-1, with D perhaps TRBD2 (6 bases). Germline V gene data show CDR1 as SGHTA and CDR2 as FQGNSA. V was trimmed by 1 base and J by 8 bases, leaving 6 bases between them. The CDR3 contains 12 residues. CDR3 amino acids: CASSLGGDEQFF. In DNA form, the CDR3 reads TGTGCCAGCAGCTTAGGGGGGGATGAGCAGTTCTTC.

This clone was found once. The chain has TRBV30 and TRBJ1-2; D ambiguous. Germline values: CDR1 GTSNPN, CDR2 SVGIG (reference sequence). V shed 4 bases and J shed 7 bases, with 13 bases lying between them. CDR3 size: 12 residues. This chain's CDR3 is CAWTLGLGGYTF. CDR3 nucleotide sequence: TGTGCCTGGACCCTCGGACTGGGTGGCTACACCTTC.

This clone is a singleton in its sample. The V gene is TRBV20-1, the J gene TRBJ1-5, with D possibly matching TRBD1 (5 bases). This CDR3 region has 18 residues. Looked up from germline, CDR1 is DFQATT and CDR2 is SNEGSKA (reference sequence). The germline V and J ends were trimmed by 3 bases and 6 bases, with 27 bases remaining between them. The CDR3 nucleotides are TGCAGTGCTAGTCGATCAGGGATTGGGAAAGGGTCCGGTCAGCCCCAGCATTTT. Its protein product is CSASRSGIGKGSGQPQHF.

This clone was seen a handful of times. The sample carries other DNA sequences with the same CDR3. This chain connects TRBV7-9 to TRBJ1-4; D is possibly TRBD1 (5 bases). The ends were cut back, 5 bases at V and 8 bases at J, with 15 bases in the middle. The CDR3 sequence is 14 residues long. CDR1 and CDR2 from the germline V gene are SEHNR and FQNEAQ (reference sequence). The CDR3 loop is CASSPGREEEKLFF. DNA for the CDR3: TGTGCCAGCAGCCCGGGACGAGAGGAGGAAAAACTGTTTTTT. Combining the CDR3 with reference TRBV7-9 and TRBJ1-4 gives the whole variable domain DTGVSQNPRHKITKRGQNVTFRCDPISEHNRLYWYRQTLGQGPEFLTYFQNEAQLEKSRLLSDRFSAERPKGSFSTLEIQRTEQGDSAMYLCASSPGREEEKLFFGSGTQLSVL.

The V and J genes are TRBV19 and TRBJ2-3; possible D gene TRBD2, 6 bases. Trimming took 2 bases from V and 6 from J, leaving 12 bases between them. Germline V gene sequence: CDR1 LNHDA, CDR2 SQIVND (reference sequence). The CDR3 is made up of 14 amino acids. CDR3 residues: CASSIRGREDTQYF. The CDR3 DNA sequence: TGTGCCAGTAGTATACGAGGTCGGGAGGATACGCAGTATTTT.

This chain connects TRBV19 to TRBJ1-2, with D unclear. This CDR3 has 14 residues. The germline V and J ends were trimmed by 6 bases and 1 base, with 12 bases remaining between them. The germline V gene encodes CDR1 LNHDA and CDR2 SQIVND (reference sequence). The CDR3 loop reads CASSAASVNYGYTF. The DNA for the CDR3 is TGTGCCAGTAGCGCCGCTTCGGTTAACTATGGCTACACCTTC. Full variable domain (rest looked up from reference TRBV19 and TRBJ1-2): DGGITQSPKYLFRKEGQNVTLSCEQNLNHDAMYWYRQDPGQGLRLIYYSQIVNDFQKGDIAEGYSVSREKKESFPLTVTSAQKNPTAFYLCASSAASVNYGYTFGSGTRLTVV.

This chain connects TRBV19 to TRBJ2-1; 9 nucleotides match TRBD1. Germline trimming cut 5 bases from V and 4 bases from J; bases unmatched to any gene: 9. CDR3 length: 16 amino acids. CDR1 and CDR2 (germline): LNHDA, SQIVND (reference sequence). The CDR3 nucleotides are TGTGCCAGTAGTGCCCGGGACAGGGCCCTATACAATGAGCAGTTCTTC. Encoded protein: CASSARDRALYNEQFF.

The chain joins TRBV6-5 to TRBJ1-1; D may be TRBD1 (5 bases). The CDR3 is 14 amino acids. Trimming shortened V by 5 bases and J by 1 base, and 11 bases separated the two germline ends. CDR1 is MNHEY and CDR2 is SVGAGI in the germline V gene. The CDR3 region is CASSISGQNTEAFF. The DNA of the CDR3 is TGTGCCAGCAGTATTTCCGGACAGAACACTGAAGCTTTCTTT.